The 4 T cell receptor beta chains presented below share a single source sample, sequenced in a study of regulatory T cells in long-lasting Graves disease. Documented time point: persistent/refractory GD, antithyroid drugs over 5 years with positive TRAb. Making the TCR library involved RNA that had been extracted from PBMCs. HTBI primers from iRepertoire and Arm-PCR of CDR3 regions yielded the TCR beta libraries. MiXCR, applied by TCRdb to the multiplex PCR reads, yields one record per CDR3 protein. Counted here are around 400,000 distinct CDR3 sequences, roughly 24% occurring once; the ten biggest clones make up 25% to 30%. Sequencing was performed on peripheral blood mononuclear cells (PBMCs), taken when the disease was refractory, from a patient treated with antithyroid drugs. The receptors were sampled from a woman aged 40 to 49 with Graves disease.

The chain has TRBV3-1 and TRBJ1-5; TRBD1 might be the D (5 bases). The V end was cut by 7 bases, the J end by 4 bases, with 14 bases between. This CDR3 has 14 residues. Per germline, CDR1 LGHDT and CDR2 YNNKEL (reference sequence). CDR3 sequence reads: CASTQGTLNQPQHF. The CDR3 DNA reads TGTGCCAGCACCCAGGGAACTCTGAATCAGCCCCAGCATTTT.

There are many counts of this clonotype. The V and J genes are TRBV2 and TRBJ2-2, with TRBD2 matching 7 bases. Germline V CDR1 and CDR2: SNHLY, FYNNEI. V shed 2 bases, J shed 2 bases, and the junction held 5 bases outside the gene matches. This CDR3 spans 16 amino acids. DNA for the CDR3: TGTGCCAGCAGTGAAACCGGGACTATTAACACCGGGGAGCTGTTTTTT. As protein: CASSETGTINTGELFF.

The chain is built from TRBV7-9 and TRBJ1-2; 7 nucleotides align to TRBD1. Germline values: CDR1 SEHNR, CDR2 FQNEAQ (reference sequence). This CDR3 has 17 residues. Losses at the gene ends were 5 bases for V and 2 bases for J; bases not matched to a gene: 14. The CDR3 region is CASSPNTKPTGNYGYTF. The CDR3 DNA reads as TGTGCCAGCAGCCCCAACACAAAACCGACAGGGAACTATGGCTACACCTTC.

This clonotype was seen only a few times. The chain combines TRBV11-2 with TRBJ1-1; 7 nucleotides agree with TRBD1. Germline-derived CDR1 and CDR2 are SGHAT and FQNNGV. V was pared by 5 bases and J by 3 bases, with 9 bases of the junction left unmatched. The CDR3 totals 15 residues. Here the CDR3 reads CASSDNRGGHTEAFF. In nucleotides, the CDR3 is TGTGCCAGCAGCGACAACAGGGGAGGGCACACTGAAGCTTTCTTT.